This T cell receptor beta chain was sequenced for a study of blood T cell repertoires in COVID-19 (dated by TCRdb to 2018 to 2020). Broadly, across the study: The collaborator samples originated in the United States, Italy and Spain and spanned the acute and convalescent phases of COVID-19. The sample metadata nearly always contained a de-identified subject ID, COVID-19 status, age in years and sex. The repertoires were released in a freely available public database intended as a resource for research on the immune response to SARS-CoV-2. Samples came from the ongoing ImmuneRACE study (first 160 participants) plus 1,254 subjects from 6 global collaborators. Deeply sampled blood TCRbeta repertoires from subjects exposed to, actively infected with, or recovered from COVID-19 were included in the dataset. HLA class I and class II types, where available, came from metadata supplied by the sample provider rather than from assay-based typing. The material from the prospective study consisted of cDNA or gDNA derived from T cells, B-cell-depleted T cells, or PBMCs.

The collaborating institutions used their own protocols to collect whole blood in K2EDTA tubes. Collaborator samples were shipped for TCRbeta analysis as frozen whole blood, isolated PBMCs, or DNA extracted from either sample type. The immunoSEQ Assay, a bias-controlled multiplex PCR, was used to amplify TCRbeta CDR3 regions from genomic DNA. On the study's bioinformatics: The number of nucleated cells in each sample was estimated from the amplification of reference gene primers within the assay. To quantify the absolute abundance of each unique TCRbeta CDR3 rearrangement, sequence reads were collapsed and filtered. For each sample, productive Simpson clonality was calculated by taking the square root of Simpson's diversity index across productive rearrangements. Sourced from immuneACCESS, this table was stored by TCRdb with only in-frame sequences that have V and J called. A share of the clones is absent; for the studies checked, an unresolved V gene accounts for under half, and the remainder has no known explanation. That table supplies the V and J calls and clone size; D and trimming were determined from the DNA. The sample table records 29,000 or so clones; roughly 83% of these occur just once. The ten largest clonotypes hold approximately 10% of the sample.

Study-wide conclusions, independent of this receptor: How much clinical and demographic metadata was included differed by source and by participant, and the metadata was provided uncurated.

This clone was found once. Its antigen is currently not known. No much larger clone exists at a distance of one base, and base qualities are not known. Sequences SGHAT (CDR1) and FQNNGV (CDR2) are obtained from the germline V gene. Trimming takes 5 bases off V and 9 bases off J; junction bases not matched to a gene: 10. The CDR3 covers 14 residues, taking in both the cysteine and the phenylalanine. The DNA shown is the 42-base CDR3, in frame from base 1. Sequenced material: peripheral blood. The clonotype comes from an elderly man with active COVID-19. The V and J genes are TRBV11-2 and TRBJ2-1, with TRBD1 identical over 7 junction bases. The CDR3 has the sequence CASSPNRGRVEQFF. The DNA sequence reads TGTGCCAGCAGCCCGAACAGGGGAAGAGTTGAGCAGTTCTTC.